Each of the 25 T cell receptor beta chains below was sequenced from the same sample in a study of T cells in Graves' hyperthyroidism and ophthalmopathy. Researchers amplified the TCR beta CDR3 regions from RNA transcripts. TCR CDR3 underwent first-round RT-PCR with the HTBI primer set. Using its own MiXCR run on the multiplex PCR reads, TCRdb lists one record per CDR3 protein. The repertoire holds fewer than 500,000 distinct CDR3 sequences, with roughly 12% as singletons. The sequencing input was blood. All receptors derive from a man aged 25-45 years with Graves' hyperthyroidism that later progressed to Graves' ophthalmopathy.

This clonotype was seen at least ten times. The CDR3 is CASSSQGGKNQPQHF. The CDR3 DNA reads TGTGCCAGCAGCTCACAGGGGGGTAAGAATCAGCCCCAGCATTTT. V usage is TRBV12-3 or TRBV12-4 and J usage is TRBJ1-5; TRBD1 matches 8 bases. V trimming: 6 bases; J trimming: 4 bases; junction bases outside the gene matches: 8. The CDR3 runs to 15 residues.

This clonotype was detected many times. The chain couples TRBV27 to TRBJ1-2; TRBD1 is a possible D gene (5 bases). The CDR3 is 14 residues long. CDR1 is MNHEY and CDR2 is SMNVEV in the germline V gene (reference sequence). V was pared by 3 bases and J by 4 bases, with 12 bases between. In DNA form, the CDR3 reads TGTGCCAGCAGTTTCGGGGCGCCTACCTATGGCTACACCTTC. Its protein is CASSFGAPTYGYTF.

V usage is TRBV7-2 and J usage is TRBJ1-6; 11 bases map to TRBD1. Germline V CDR1 and CDR2: SGHTA, FQGNSA. The V and J ends lost 6 bases and 4 bases, in that order; junction bases with no gene match: 5. The CDR3 consists of 16 residues. Written as DNA, the CDR3 is TGTGCCAGCAGTAGGACAGGGGGCCGATATAATTCACCCCTCCACTTT. This translates into CASSRTGGRYNSPLHF.

This clonotype has a single count. The chain employs TRBV19 and TRBJ2-1; no firm D call. CDR1 is LNHDA, CDR2 SQIVND, per germline (reference sequence). V shed 6 bases and J shed 5 bases, with 17 bases lying between them. CDR3 size: 15 residues. CDR3 in amino acids: CASRRWQEKDNEQFF. The CDR3 DNA reads TGTGCCAGTAGAAGGTGGCAGGAAAAGGACAATGAGCAGTTCTTC.

This clonotype was seen ten or more times. V and J are TRBV27 and TRBJ2-7; 8 bases align to TRBD1. After removal of 1 base from V and 2 bases from J, the junction contained 1 base not matched to a gene. The CDR3 has 14 residues. From germline, CDR1 is MNHEY and CDR2 SMNVEV (reference sequence). The CDR3 DNA reads as TGTGCCAGCAGTTTATTACAGGGGGCCTACGAGCAGTACTTC. This codes for CASSLLQGAYEQYF.

This clonotype was observed many times. The V call is TRBV12-3 or TRBV12-4, the J call TRBJ1-2, with no clear D. The length of the CDR3 is 13 residues. V lost 6 bases and J 6 bases, leaving 14 bases between the germline ends. The CDR3 DNA reads TGTGCCAGCAGCCAAAGTCGGGTAGATGGCTACACCTTC. This sequence encodes CASSQSRVDGYTF.

This chain links TRBV4-1 with TRBJ1-5, with TRBD1 matching 10 bases. CDR3 length: 16 amino acids. V lost 4 bases to trimming and J lost 4 bases; unmatched junction nucleotides: 7. Germline CDR1 is MGHRA and CDR2 is YSYEKL. For the CDR3, the DNA is TGCGCCAGCAGCCGCCTTCCGGGACAGGGGAATCAGCCCCAGCATTTT. Translating gives CASSRLPGQGNQPQHF.

This clonotype was recorded at least ten times. The V and J genes are TRBV12-5 and TRBJ2-7; D is undetermined. CDR3 length equals 12 residues. From germline, CDR1 is LGHNT and CDR2 FRNRAP. V shed 6 bases and J shed 6 bases, with 12 bases lying between them. The CDR3 here is CASGPPGLEQYF. CDR3 DNA sequence: TGTGCTAGTGGCCCCCCTGGGCTCGAGCAGTACTTC.

At least ten counts were recorded for this clonotype. A much larger clone is a single base away; this may be a read error. The V gene is TRBV2, the J gene TRBJ2-5, with 7 bases fitting TRBD1. CDR1 SNHLY and CDR2 FYNNEI come from the germline V gene. CDR3 size: 18 residues. The CDR3 nucleotides are TGTGCCGGCAGTGAAGCCCCCCCCGGGACAGTGAGTCAAGAGACCCAGTACTTC. It translates to CAGSEAPPGTVSQETQYF.

In its sample, this clonotype was seen many times. The gene calls are TRBV6-1 and TRBJ2-2; 14 nucleotides match TRBD2. Germline V gene sequence: CDR1 MNHNS, CDR2 SASEGT. The J segment lost 4 bases and the V segment lost 7 bases, leaving 5 bases of the junction unmatched. This CDR3 is 16 amino acids long. The CDR3: CASTGLAGDSTGELFF. DNA of the CDR3: TGTGCCAGCACGGGACTAGCGGGAGACTCCACCGGGGAGCTGTTTTTT.

This clonotype has ten or more counts. This rearrangement joins TRBV15 to TRBJ1-3; D gene unclear. This CDR3 is built from 15 residues. Germline CDR1 and CDR2: LNHNV and YYDKDF (reference sequence). Trimming stripped 2 bases from V and 4 bases from J, with 12 bases between. Here the CDR3 DNA reads TGTGCCACCAGCAGATACAGATTTTCGGGAAACACCATATATTTT. This sequence encodes CATSRYRFSGNTIYF.

Details on this clonotype: Possible read error: a much larger clone is one base away. DNA for the CDR3: TGTACCAGCAGTTTATTAAGAATACGCGAGCAGTACTTC. It is translated as CTSSLLRIREQYF. This chain links TRBV28 with TRBJ2-7; D unresolved. CDR3 size: 13 residues. Looked up from germline, CDR1 is MDHEN and CDR2 is SYDVKM. Full variable domain (outside the CDR3, taken from reference TRBV28 and TRBJ2-7): DVKVTQSSRYLVKRTGEKVFLECVQDMDHENMFWYRQDPGLGLRLIYFSYDVKMKEKGDIPEGYSVSREKKERFSLILESASTNQTSMYLCTSSLLRIREQYFGPGTRLTVT.

This clonotype was observed at least ten times. J is TRBJ1-6 and V is TRBV3-1; D ambiguous. Deletions cut 4 bases from V and 9 bases from J, with 10 bases between. Germline assignment: CDR1 LGHDT and CDR2 YNNKEL (reference sequence). The CDR3 covers 13 residues. Written as DNA, the CDR3 is TGTGCCAGCAGCCCGAGGGAGTCTTCACCCCTCCACTTT. Protein sequence: CASSPRESSPLHF.

This clonotype occurred many times. V and J are TRBV12-3 or TRBV12-4 and TRBJ1-2, with a possible D match to TRBD1 (5 bases). V lost 7 bases, J lost 0 bases, and 18 bases lay in between. This CDR3 region has 16 residues. CDR3 DNA sequence: TGTGCCAGCAAAAGGAGGGGCGCCCTTGCTAACTATGGCTACACCTTC. Translated: CASKRRGALANYGYTF.

The DNA of the CDR3 is TGCGCCAGCAGCTTGGCGGCAGCCGACTCTGGAAACACCATATATTTT. Translation: CASSLAAADSGNTIYF. The rearrangement joins TRBV5-1 to TRBJ1-3, with D uncertain. The V gene's germline CDR1 is SGHRS and CDR2 YFSETQ. The CDR3 has 16 residues. The germline V and J ends were trimmed by 0 bases and 0 bases, with 10 bases remaining between them.

This clonotype was recorded a few times. The V gene is TRBV4-1, the J gene TRBJ1-6; the D is unclear. The CDR3 loop spans 14 amino acids. Germline CDR1 reads MGHRA; CDR2 reads YSYEKL. V lost 0 bases and J lost 7, with 7 bases in between. The CDR3 loop reads CASSQEFRNSPLHF. The CDR3, as DNA: TGCGCCAGCAGCCAAGAATTCAGGAATTCACCCCTCCACTTT.

This clonotype was recorded at least ten times. The chain joins TRBV27 to TRBJ2-7, with D possibly being TRBD2 (6 bases). CDR3 length equals 16 residues. Looked up from germline, CDR1 is MNHEY and CDR2 is SMNVEV (reference sequence). The V end lost 6 bases, the J end lost 4 bases, and 22 bases lay between the germline ends. The CDR3 is CASSLRAMRGPYEQYF. For the CDR3, the DNA is TGTGCCAGCAGCCTAAGGGCAATGCGGGGACCGTACGAGCAGTACTTC.

This clonotype was counted ten times or more. The CDR3 DNA sequence: TGCGCCAGCAGCTTGTCGGGACAGGGATTCTACGAGCAGTACTTC. Translation gives CASSLSGQGFYEQYF. The rearrangement uses TRBV5-1 and TRBJ2-7; 9 bases are shared with TRBD1. The junction had 5 bases not matched to a gene; V was cut back by 1 base and J by 3 bases. Looked up from germline, CDR1 is SGHRS and CDR2 is YFSETQ. The CDR3 contains 15 residues. Together with reference TRBV5-1 and TRBJ2-7, the CDR3 gives the full variable domain: KAGVTQTPRYLIKTRGQQVTLSCSPISGHRSVSWYQQTPGQGLQFLFEYFSETQRNKGNFPGRFSGRQFSNSRSEMNVSTLELGDSALYLCASSLSGQGFYEQYFGPGTRLTVT.

Remarks on this clonotype: Just one base apart from a much larger clone, this may be a read error. The chain is built from TRBV6-5 and TRBJ1-6; 9 bases map to TRBD1. Germline loops: CDR1 MNHEY, CDR2 SVGAGI. CDR3 length equals 15 residues. CDR3 protein: CDSSYRGPDNSPLHF. The DNA of the CDR3 is TGTGACAGCAGTTACAGGGGGCCCGATAATTCACCCCTCCACTTT.

This clonotype was detected a few times. CDR3 residues: CASSQALRYYGYTF. CDR3 in DNA: TGCGCCAGCAGCCAAGCTCTCCGGTACTATGGCTACACCTTC. The chain uses TRBV4-1 and TRBJ1-2; unclear D gene. The germline gives CDR1 MGHRA, CDR2 YSYEKL. V lost 1 base and J 3 bases, leaving 9 bases between the germline ends. This CDR3 has 14 residues.

Note on this clonotype: A read error is possible here, since a much larger clone lies one base away. The chain employs TRBV12-3 or TRBV12-4 and TRBJ2-2; a weak D match, TRBD1 (5 bases). CDR3 length: 15 amino acids. V dropped 3 bases and J dropped 3 bases, with 11 bases sitting between them. The CDR3 sequence: CASSFVGPDTGELFF. CDR3 bases: TGTGCCAGCAGTTTTGTGGGGCCTGACACCGGGGAGCTGTTTTTT.

Of note for this clonotype: The junction departs from the called germline gene at one end, perhaps through a read error. The chain uses TRBV29-1 and TRBJ2-1; D remains unclear. Germline CDR1 and CDR2: SQVTM and ANQGSEA. This CDR3 is 13 amino acids long. CDR3 coding DNA: TGCAGCGCTCCTCACCCATCTTACAATAAGCAGTTCTTC. Translating it yields CSAPHPSYNKQFF.

V gene TRBV12-3 or TRBV12-4 combines with J gene TRBJ1-5, with TRBD1 matching 8 bases. The CDR3 runs 18 residues. V shed 2 bases, J shed 1 base, and the junction held 10 bases outside the gene matches. The chain's CDR3 is CASSLIWTGKRSNQPQHF. CDR3 sequence (DNA): TGTGCCAGCAGTTTAATCTGGACAGGGAAGCGAAGCAATCAGCCCCAGCATTTT.

This clonotype was recorded at least ten times. This chain connects TRBV30 to TRBJ1-5; possible D gene TRBD1, 5 bases. This CDR3 has 15 residues. Germline CDR1 reads GTSNPN; CDR2 reads SVGIG (reference sequence). The V gene lost 0 bases and the J gene lost 3 bases, with 12 bases spanning the gap. CDR3 protein: CAWSVPGRANQPQHF. CDR3 coding DNA: TGTGCCTGGAGTGTACCGGGACGGGCCAATCAGCCCCAGCATTTT.

The V call is TRBV6-6, the J call TRBJ2-3; 7 bases are a match to TRBD1. In germline, CDR1 is MNHNY, CDR2 SVGAGI (reference sequence). CDR3 length: 14 residues. Trimming took 2 bases from V and 2 from J; bases not matched to a gene: 1. CDR3 DNA: TGTGCCAGCAGTTACGGGACAGACACAGATACGCAGTATTTT. Protein product: CASSYGTDTDTQYF.